The 27 T cell receptor beta chains below all came from one sample that was sequenced in a study of blood T cell repertoires in COVID-19. Libraries were prepared by immunoSEQ multiplex PCR; TCRdb keeps only in-frame clonotypes and omits some of them. The sample consists of roughly 49,000 clones, over 75% of them appearing once. Sequenced input: peripheral blood. These TCRs come from a man in his forties or fifties with active COVID-19.

This rearrangement joins TRBV19 to TRBJ2-2; 11 bases line up with TRBD1. This CDR3 contains 14 residues. V was clipped by 5 bases and J by 6 bases; unmatched bases: 2. Germline V gene sequence: CDR1 LNHDA, CDR2 SQIVND (reference sequence). CDR3 sequence: CASSPGQGAGELFF. The CDR3 DNA reads TGTGCCAGTAGTCCGGGACAGGGGGCCGGGGAGCTGTTTTTT.

The rearrangement uses TRBV10-3 and TRBJ2-1; possible D gene TRBD2, 6 bases. The CDR3 loop spans 15 amino acids. Trimming removed 6 bases from V and 4 bases from J, with 16 bases in between. Looked up from germline, CDR1 is ENHRY and CDR2 is SYGVKD. CDR3 in amino acids: CAISPLAGFYNEQFF. The CDR3 DNA reads as TGTGCCATCAGCCCTCTCGCGGGGTTTTACAATGAGCAGTTCTTC.

The chain links TRBV7-2 to TRBJ2-2; tentative D call: TRBD2 (6 bases). The germline CDR1 and CDR2 sequences are SGHTA and FQGNSA. This CDR3 contains 15 residues. The V end was cut by 4 bases, the J end by 5 bases, with 14 bases between. In nucleotides, the CDR3 is TGTGCCAGCAGCTGGGCGGGACTTAGAACCGGGGAGCTGTTTTTT. This gives the protein CASSWAGLRTGELFF.

This chain links TRBV13 with TRBJ2-7, with a weak D call TRBD1 (6 bases). The germline V gene has CDR1 PRHDT and CDR2 FYEKMQ (reference sequence). The CDR3 is 14 residues long. V lost 0 bases to trimming and J lost 5 bases, with 11 bases between them. Written as DNA, the CDR3 is TGTGCCAGCAGCTTAGGGGTAAGGGGGAACGAGCAGTACTTC. Amino acids: CASSLGVRGNEQYF. The variable domain in full, with the rest retrieved from reference TRBV13 and TRBJ2-7, is AAGVIQSPRHLIKEKRETATLKCYPIPRHDTVYWYQQGPGQDPQFLISFYEKMQSDKGSIPDRFSAQQFSDYHSELNMSSLELGDSALYFCASSLGVRGNEQYFGPGTRLTVT.

This chain connects TRBV5-4 to TRBJ2-7; D remains ambiguous. V gave up 0 bases and J gave up 0 bases, with 10 bases separating them. There are 15 residues in the CDR3. Germline V lookup: CDR1 SGHNT, CDR2 YYREEE (reference sequence). This CDR3 reads CASSLAAWSSYEQYF. The CDR3 DNA reads TGTGCCAGCAGCTTGGCAGCATGGAGCTCCTACGAGCAGTACTTC.

This clone came up a few times. The chain combines TRBV10-3 with TRBJ1-2; 8 bases agree with TRBD1. CDR1 ENHRY and CDR2 SYGVKD come from the germline V gene. This CDR3 comprises 13 residues. V gave up 5 bases and J gave up 5 bases; unmatched junction bases: 4. CDR3 in DNA: TGTGCCATCAGTTCGGACAGGGATTATGGCTACACCTTC. It encodes CAISSDRDYGYTF.

The chain joins TRBV9 to TRBJ2-5, with 8 bases matching TRBD2. The trim removed 1 base at V and 7 bases at J, leaving 6 bases unmatched. The CDR3 spans 14 residues. From germline, CDR1 is SGDLS and CDR2 YYNGEE. The DNA for the CDR3 is TGTGCCAGCAGCGTATCTAGCGGGCGGGGGACCCAGTACTTC. Translating it yields CASSVSSGRGTQYF.

This chain connects TRBV19 to TRBJ2-7, with a tentative D call TRBD2 (6 bases). The CDR3 runs 15 residues. The V gene's germline CDR1 is LNHDA and CDR2 SQIVND (reference sequence). The V end lost 10 bases, the J end lost 3 bases, and 22 bases lay between the germline ends. The CDR3, as DNA: TGTGCCACTAAGTATATGGCGGGGAGGAACTACGAGCAGTACTTC. This codes for CATKYMAGRNYEQYF.

This clone has just one count. The V gene is TRBV5-1, the J gene TRBJ2-1, with 9 bases fitting TRBD2. The germline gives CDR1 SGHRS, CDR2 YFSETQ. The CDR3 runs 15 residues. Unmatched junction bases numbered 5, after V lost 0 bases and J lost 7 bases. The CDR3 DNA is TGCGCCAGCAGCTTGGGGTTAGCGGGGGCGAATGAGCAGTTCTTC. Encoded protein: CASSLGLAGANEQFF.

V usage is TRBV5-1 and J usage is TRBJ2-3, with TRBD1 identical over 11 bases. CDR3 size: 14 residues. CDR1 SGHRS and CDR2 YFSETQ come from the germline V gene. Trimming at V came to 4 bases and at J to 7 bases, leaving 5 bases not matched to a gene. The CDR3 nucleotides read TGCGCCAGCAGCGCTGGACAGGGGGCAAATACGCAGTATTTT. It specifies CASSAGQGANTQYF.

This chain joins TRBV19 and TRBJ1-1, with 8 bases fitting TRBD1. The CDR3 has 16 amino acids. The J segment lost 1 base and the V segment lost 3 bases, leaving 7 bases of the junction unmatched. The germline V gene encodes CDR1 LNHDA and CDR2 SQIVND (reference sequence). The CDR3: CASSIGRGRWNTEAFF. The CDR3 DNA is TGTGCCAGTAGTATCGGCAGGGGGCGATGGAACACTGAAGCTTTCTTT.

This chain uses TRBV7-9 with TRBJ2-1; weak D call: TRBD1 (6 bases). Trimming shortened V by 3 bases and J by 4 bases, and 10 bases separated the two germline ends. The CDR3 totals 14 residues. Germline V CDR1 and CDR2: SEHNR, FQNEAQ (reference sequence). The CDR3 DNA sequence: TGTGCCAGCAGCTTGGACAGCCGTTACAATGAGCAGTTCTTC. This encodes CASSLDSRYNEQFF.

V usage is TRBV7-2 and J usage is TRBJ2-2; D possibly corresponds to TRBD2 (6 bases). Germline V CDR1 and CDR2: SGHTA, FQGNSA. Trimming left V 5 bases short and J 6 bases short, with 13 bases between. The CDR3 totals 14 residues. This CDR3 is CASSQGGGAGELFF. Written as DNA, the CDR3 is TGTGCCAGCAGCCAGGGAGGAGGGGCCGGGGAGCTGTTTTTT.

V gene TRBV10-3 combines with J gene TRBJ2-6; TRBD1 matches at 10 bases. This CDR3 contains 18 residues. Germline CDR1 and CDR2: ENHRY and SYGVKD. DNA of the CDR3: TGTGCTATCGGGGGGCCGGGACAGGGGAGTCCCGGGGCCAACGTCCTGACTTTC. It translates to CAIGGPGQGSPGANVLTF.

This clone was counted a few times. The chain has TRBV11-3 and TRBJ2-3, with D perhaps TRBD2 (5 bases). Germline V lookup: CDR1 SGHNT, CDR2 YENEEA. This CDR3 contains 14 residues. V dropped 3 bases and J dropped 4 bases, with 11 bases sitting between them. The DNA for the CDR3 is TGTGCCAGCAGCTTGGCGGCGGGCGCAGATACGCAGTATTTT. Translating it yields CASSLAAGADTQYF.

The chain combines TRBV18 with TRBJ2-1, with TRBD1 matching over 8 bases. The germline V gene has CDR1 KGHSH and CDR2 LQKENI. With 4 bases clipped from V and 5 bases from J, the junction kept 13 bases outside the gene matches. This CDR3 is 17 amino acids long. CDR3 protein: CASSLSPQGALDNEQFF. CDR3 DNA: TGTGCCAGCTCACTCTCGCCTCAGGGGGCTCTCGACAATGAGCAGTTCTTC.

The chain recombines TRBV7-2 with TRBJ2-7; weak D call: TRBD1 (6 bases). V dropped 6 bases and J dropped 2 bases, with 17 bases sitting between them. Germline V gene lookup returns CDR1 SGHTA and CDR2 FQGNSA. This CDR3 comprises 15 residues. The DNA of the CDR3 is TGTGCCAGCAGTCTACTGCAGGGGAGCACCTACGAGCAGTACTTC. The encoded protein is CASSLLQGSTYEQYF.

The chain recombines TRBV6-5 with TRBJ1-3, with D tentatively TRBD1 (5 bases). This CDR3 comprises 13 residues. Per the germline V gene, CDR1 is MNHEY and CDR2 is SVGAGI. V was shortened by 11 bases and J by 0 bases, with 11 bases between the two germline ends. CDR3 coding DNA: TGTGCCGAGGAGGGGCCCTCTGGAAACACCATATATTTT. Translation gives CAEEGPSGNTIYF.

The J gene is TRBJ1-4, the V gene TRBV4-1; D gene unclear. V was trimmed by 4 bases and J by 0 bases, leaving 15 bases between them. Germline values: CDR1 MGHRA, CDR2 YSYEKL. This CDR3 is 17 amino acids long. Written as DNA, the CDR3 is TGCGCCAGCAGCCCACTTTTTGGCACAGCAACTAATGAAAAACTGTTTTTT. Translation gives CASSPLFGTATNEKLFF.

The CDR3: CASSQVQGANEKLFF. The CDR3 bases are TGTGCCAGCAGCCAAGTACAGGGGGCTAATGAAAAACTGTTTTTT. The chain combines TRBV3-1 (or the pseudogene TRBV3-2) with TRBJ1-4, with 8 positions matching TRBD1. With V trimmed by 1 base and J by 3 bases, 1 base remained unmatched. Germline V CDR1 and CDR2: LGHDT, YNNKEL (reference sequence). This CDR3 is built from 15 residues.

The chain combines TRBV19 with TRBJ1-5, with D maybe TRBD1 (6 bases). The CDR3 has 17 residues. Per the germline V gene, CDR1 is LNHDA and CDR2 is SQIVND (reference sequence). Trimming took 5 bases from V and 5 from J, leaving 22 bases between them. CDR3 in amino acids: CASSSQRQQGRHQPQHF. In nucleotides, the CDR3 is TGTGCCAGTAGTTCTCAGAGACAACAGGGTCGGCATCAGCCCCAGCATTTT.

This clone turned up a few times. The chain uses TRBV19 and TRBJ1-1, with 7 nucleotides matching TRBD1. Germline CDR1 LNHDA, CDR2 SQIVND (reference sequence). The junction had 7 bases not matched to a gene; V was cut back by 7 bases and J by 5 bases. The CDR3 has 13 amino acids. For the CDR3, the DNA is TGTGCCAGTACCGACAGGGTAGGGACTGAAGCTTTCTTT. Protein product: CASTDRVGTEAFF.

V is TRBV5-1 and J is TRBJ2-2; the match to TRBD2 covers 15 bases. Trimming cost V 4 bases and J 5 bases; bases outside gene matches: 15. This CDR3 has 20 amino acids. Germline V lookup: CDR1 SGHRS, CDR2 YFSETQ. The CDR3: CASSLDTGTSGRRGTGELFF. In nucleotides, the CDR3 is TGCGCCAGCAGCCTAGATACCGGGACTAGCGGGAGGCGGGGTACCGGGGAGCTGTTTTTT.

J is TRBJ1-5 and V is TRBV7-8; a possible D gene is TRBD1 (6 bases). In germline, CDR1 is SGHVS, CDR2 FQNEAQ. Trimming pared 2 bases from V and 7 bases from J, leaving 12 bases between. The CDR3 runs to 14 residues. The CDR3 here is CASSLQGSEQPQHF. DNA of the CDR3: TGTGCCAGCAGCTTACAGGGGAGTGAGCAGCCCCAGCATTTT.

This rearrangement joins TRBV4-1 to TRBJ1-5; D call uncertain. Trimming left V 0 bases short and J 5 bases short, with 11 bases between. The CDR3 extends over 15 amino acids. Germline V gene lookup returns CDR1 MGHRA and CDR2 YSYEKL. Here the CDR3 DNA reads TGCGCCAGCAGCCAAGACCCCCAAGCTCATCAGCCCCAGCATTTT. This translates into CASSQDPQAHQPQHF.

This rearrangement joins TRBV30 to TRBJ1-5; D is uncertain. Germline V lookup: CDR1 GTSNPN, CDR2 SVGIG (reference sequence). The length of the CDR3 is 8 residues. The CDR3 region is CTSQPQHF. CDR3 nucleotide sequence: TGTACCTCACAGCCCCAGCATTTT.

This chain connects TRBV5-1 to TRBJ2-1; D is perhaps TRBD1 (6 bases). The V and J ends lost 1 base and 8 bases respectively, with 13 bases between them. CDR1 and CDR2 from the germline V gene are SGHRS and YFSETQ. The CDR3 length is 14 residues. The CDR3 region has the DNA TGCGCCAGCAGCTTGATAACAGGGATCGATGAGCAGTTCTTC. Translating gives CASSLITGIDEQFF.